This TCR beta chain emerged from a study of cytomegalovirus exposure and HLA in healthy donors. Study findings and constraints: For most TCR sequences rarity was the rule, although some public TCRs occurred in many donors.

Of note for this clone: What it recognizes is unknown. A junction end diverges from the germline sequence, so it may reflect a read error.

CDR3 length: 16 amino acids. Germline V CDR1 and CDR2: SGHRS, YFSETQ. The PCR made use of 60 Vbeta and 13 Jbeta primers. In the source study's methods: It was a later analysis that counted roughly 79 million unique TCR beta chains, of which some 9.9 million were shared. Libraries were prepared by immunoSEQ multiplex PCR; TCRdb keeps only in-frame clonotypes and omits some of them. From that table come the V and J calls and clone size; the DNA was used to work out D and trimming. This table holds around 90,000 clones, approximately 83% found once. This receptor was taken from a man aged 45-60 years in good health and CMV-seronegative. The chain employs TRBV5-1 and TRBJ2-3, with D perhaps TRBD2 (5 bases). Sequencing was carried out using PBMCs. The CDR3 loop reads CASSPLLGSSTDAQYF. The CDR3 coding sequence is TGCGCCAGCAGCCCCCTACTAGGATCTAGCACAGATGCGCAGTATTTT.